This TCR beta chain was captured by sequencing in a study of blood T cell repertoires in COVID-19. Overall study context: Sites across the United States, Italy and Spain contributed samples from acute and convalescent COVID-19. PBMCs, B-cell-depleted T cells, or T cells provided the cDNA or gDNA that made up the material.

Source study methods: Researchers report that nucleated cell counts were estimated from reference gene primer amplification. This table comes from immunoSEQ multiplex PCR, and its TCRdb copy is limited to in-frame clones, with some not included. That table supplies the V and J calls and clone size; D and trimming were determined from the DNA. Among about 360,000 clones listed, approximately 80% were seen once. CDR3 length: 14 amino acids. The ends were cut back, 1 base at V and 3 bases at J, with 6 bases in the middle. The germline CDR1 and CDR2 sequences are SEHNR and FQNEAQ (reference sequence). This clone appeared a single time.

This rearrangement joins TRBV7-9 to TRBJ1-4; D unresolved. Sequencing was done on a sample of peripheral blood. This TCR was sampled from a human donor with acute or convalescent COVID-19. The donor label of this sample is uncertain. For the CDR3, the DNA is TGTGCCAGCAGCTTAGGTATCGCTAATGAAAAACTGTTTTTT. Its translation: CASSLGIANEKLFF.